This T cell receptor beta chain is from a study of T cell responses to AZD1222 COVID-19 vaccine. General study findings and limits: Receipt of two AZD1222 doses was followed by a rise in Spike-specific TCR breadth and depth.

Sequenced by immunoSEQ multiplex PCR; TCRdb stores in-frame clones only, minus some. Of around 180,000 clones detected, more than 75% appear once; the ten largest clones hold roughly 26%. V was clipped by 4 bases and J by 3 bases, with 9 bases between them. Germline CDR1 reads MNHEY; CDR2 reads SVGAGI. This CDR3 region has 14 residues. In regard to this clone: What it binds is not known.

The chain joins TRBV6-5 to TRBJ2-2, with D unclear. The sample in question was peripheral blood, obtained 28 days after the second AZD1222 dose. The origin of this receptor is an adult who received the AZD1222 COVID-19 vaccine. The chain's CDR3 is CASSFYRDTGELFF. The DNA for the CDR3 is TGTGCCAGCAGTTTTTACAGAGACACCGGGGAGCTGTTTTTT.